A single sample gave rise to the 29 T cell receptor beta chains below, sequenced in a study of Ad26.COV2.S vaccination and SARS-CoV-2 variants. TCRdb's table, derived via immunoSEQ multiplex PCR, lists solely in-frame clones and lacks some. The table records about 280,000 clones, about 87% of them present only once. The treatment is: over 15 received Ad26.COV2.S at low or high dose, single or two shots; 5 received placebo; per-sample allocation not given. All samples were drawn on day 63, counting from the first vaccine or placebo injection. The source was peripheral blood, collected in a trial of Ad26.COV2.S vaccine versus placebo. The source is a person between 18 and 65 years old who received the Ad26.COV2.S COVID-19 vaccine or a placebo.

The rearrangement links TRBV19 to TRBJ1-2; no clear D gene. The CDR3 extends over 11 amino acids. The germline gives CDR1 LNHDA, CDR2 SQIVND (reference sequence). V was pared by 4 bases and J by 7 bases, with 7 bases between. The CDR3 sequence is CASSTHLGYTF. For the CDR3, the DNA is TGTGCCAGTAGTACCCACCTTGGCTACACCTTC.

This sequence joins TRBV6-5 and TRBJ1-5, with D perhaps TRBD1 (6 bases). V lost 6 bases, J lost 10 bases, and 16 bases lay in between. Germline V gives CDR1 MNHEY, CDR2 SVGAGI. The CDR3 has 13 residues. The CDR3 here is CASSRGQTGPQHF. The CDR3 nucleotides read TGTGCCAGCAGCCGAGGACAGACGGGTCCCCAGCATTTT.

V gene TRBV18 combines with J gene TRBJ2-1; no clear D. CDR1 KGHSH and CDR2 LQKENI come from the germline V gene. The V end was cut by 2 bases, the J end by 6 bases, with 14 bases between. This CDR3 contains 15 residues. The CDR3 DNA reads as TGTGCCAGCTCACCATATTTGGAAGGGTTCAATGAGCAGTTCTTC. Translating it yields CASSPYLEGFNEQFF.

The chain links TRBV11-2 to TRBJ2-2; the D is unclear. Germline V lookup: CDR1 SGHAT, CDR2 FQNNGV. V was trimmed by 2 bases and J by 0 bases, leaving 7 bases between them. The length of the CDR3 is 15 residues. The CDR3 DNA sequence: TGTGCCAGCAGCTTATTCAGGACGAACACCGGGGAGCTGTTTTTT. It encodes CASSLFRTNTGELFF.

The gene calls are TRBV2 and TRBJ2-1; D is ambiguous. Deletions cut 7 bases from V and 0 bases from J, with 7 bases between. The CDR3 sequence is 13 residues long. Germline V gene data show CDR1 as SNHLY and CDR2 as FYNNEI. CDR3 residues: CASIQDSYNEQFF. The CDR3 DNA follows: TGTGCCAGCATCCAGGACTCCTACAATGAGCAGTTCTTC.

This rearrangement joins TRBV28 to TRBJ2-3, with D possibly being TRBD1 or TRBD2 (5 bases each). Germline CDR1 and CDR2: MDHEN and SYDVKM. The CDR3 is 12 residues long. V lost 2 bases and J lost 8, with 8 bases in between. The CDR3: CASSLMGTTQYF. CDR3 bases: TGTGCCAGCAGTTTAATGGGGACTACGCAGTATTTT.

The chain carries TRBV5-1 and TRBJ2-2; unclear D gene. V was cut by 4 bases and J by 3 bases, with 10 bases left in between. Germline-derived CDR1 and CDR2 are SGHRS and YFSETQ. The CDR3 runs to 14 residues. The CDR3 spells CASSQIDYTGELFF. CDR3 DNA: TGCGCCAGCAGCCAAATAGATTACACCGGGGAGCTGTTTTTT. Filled out from reference TRBV5-1 and TRBJ2-2, the complete variable domain reads KAGVTQTPRYLIKTRGQQVTLSCSPISGHRSVSWYQQTPGQGLQFLFEYFSETQRNKGNFPGRFSGRQFSNSRSEMNVSTLELGDSALYLCASSQIDYTGELFFGEGSRLTVL.

The rearrangement joins TRBV3-1 (or the pseudogene TRBV3-2) to TRBJ1-1, with TRBD1 matching 7 bases. CDR1 and CDR2 from the germline V gene are LGHDT and YNNKEL (reference sequence). There are 14 residues in the CDR3. The trim removed 4 bases at V and 4 bases at J, leaving 6 bases unmatched. CDR3 amino acids: CASSRNRGSTEAFF. The CDR3 DNA reads TGTGCCAGCAGCCGGAACAGGGGCAGCACTGAAGCTTTCTTT.

CDR3 DNA sequence: TGTGCTAGTGGTTTGGTTGGCTGGCAGGGTGAAAAGGGATCCTACAATGAGCAGTTCTTC. This encodes CASGLVGWQGEKGSYNEQFF. V is TRBV12-5 and J is TRBJ2-1, with a tentative D call TRBD1 (5 bases). CDR3 length equals 20 residues. Germline V gene data show CDR1 as LGHNT and CDR2 as FRNRAP. V gave up 0 bases and J gave up 1 base, with 22 bases separating them.

The gene calls are TRBV30 and TRBJ2-5; no clear D. This CDR3 region has 12 residues. Germline values: CDR1 GTSNPN, CDR2 SVGIG (reference sequence). The V end was cut by 0 bases, the J end by 6 bases, with 8 bases between. CDR3 sequence: CAWSVWGKTQYF. CDR3 nucleotides: TGTGCCTGGAGTGTATGGGGAAAGACCCAGTACTTC.

V and J are TRBV2 and TRBJ2-4; the match to TRBD2 covers 9 bases. This CDR3 is built from 18 residues. From germline, CDR1 is SNHLY and CDR2 FYNNEI. V shed 7 bases, J shed 0 bases, and the junction held 13 bases outside the gene matches. CDR3 bases: TGTGCCAGCAAACCCCAAGCGGGGGGATCTCTAGCCAAAAACATTCAGTACTTC. This codes for CASKPQAGGSLAKNIQYF. The whole variable domain, filled in from reference TRBV2 and TRBJ2-4, reads EPEVTQTPSHQVTQMGQEVILRCVPISNHLYFYWYRQILGQKVEFLVSFYNNEISEKSEIFDDQFSVERPDGSNFTLKIRSTKLEDSAMYFCASKPQAGGSLAKNIQYFGAGTRLSVL.

This chain connects TRBV3-1 (or the pseudogene TRBV3-2) to TRBJ1-2; the match to TRBD1 covers 9 bases. The length of the CDR3 is 15 residues. Germline CDR1 is LGHDT and CDR2 is YNNKEL (reference sequence). V lost 3 bases, J lost 4 bases, and 6 bases stayed unmatched. The CDR3 DNA follows: TGTGCCAGCAGCCATCTCACAGGGGGCGTCTATGGCTACACCTTC. Its protein is CASSHLTGGVYGYTF.

J is TRBJ1-1 and V is TRBV29-1, with no clear D. Germline V gene data show CDR1 as SQVTM and CDR2 as ANQGSEA. The CDR3 runs to 14 residues. V lost 7 bases and J lost 1, with 16 bases in between. CDR3 sequence reads: CSARAPGSNTEAFF. As DNA, the CDR3 is TGCAGCGCCCGTGCGCCAGGATCGAACACTGAAGCTTTCTTT.

The chain couples TRBV27 to TRBJ1-6; 8 nucleotides match TRBD1. V shed 2 bases, J shed 8 bases, and the junction held 8 bases outside the gene matches. The CDR3 has 16 residues. CDR1 and CDR2 from the germline V gene are MNHEY and SMNVEV (reference sequence). DNA of the CDR3: TGTGCCAGCAGTTTAGTAAGGGCAGGGGGCGATTCACCCCTCCACTTT. This sequence encodes CASSLVRAGGDSPLHF.

The rearrangement uses TRBV7-2 and TRBJ1-6, with TRBD1 matching 8 bases. Germline V lookup: CDR1 SGHTA, CDR2 FQGNSA. The CDR3 is made up of 13 amino acids. Unmatched junction bases numbered 5, after V lost 5 bases and J lost 11 bases. The CDR3 here is CASSPGTGPPLHF. As DNA, the CDR3 is TGTGCCAGCAGCCCAGGGACAGGCCCACCCCTCCACTTT.

The rearrangement joins TRBV5-6 to TRBJ1-2, with unresolved D. Germline V lookup: CDR1 SGHDT, CDR2 YYEEEE. The CDR3 contains 13 residues. The V end was cut by 4 bases, the J end by 2 bases, with 9 bases between. CDR3 sequence reads: CASSRASNYGYTF. For the CDR3, the DNA is TGTGCCAGCAGCCGGGCCAGCAACTATGGCTACACCTTC.

The V call is TRBV7-8, the J call TRBJ2-4; possible D gene TRBD2, 5 bases. Germline-derived CDR1 and CDR2 are SGHVS and FQNEAQ. Between the trimmed V and J ends, which lost 4 bases and 1 base, there was a span of 14 bases. This CDR3 spans 16 amino acids. The CDR3 here is CASSSLMRRAKNIQYF. The CDR3 DNA is TGTGCCAGCAGCTCCCTCATGCGGAGGGCCAAAAACATTCAGTACTTC.

The chain links TRBV12-3 or TRBV12-4 to TRBJ1-2; D gene unclear. CDR3 size: 13 residues. Trimming cost V 5 bases and J 0 bases, with 7 bases left between them. The CDR3 protein is CASSRRSNYGYTF. CDR3 in DNA: TGTGCCAGCAGTCGAAGGTCTAACTATGGCTACACCTTC.

The chain joins TRBV28 to TRBJ2-3; 10 bases are a match to TRBD2. There are 15 residues in the CDR3. CDR1 is MDHEN and CDR2 is SYDVKM in the germline V gene. J was trimmed by 1 base and V by 2 bases; bases with no gene match: 0. CDR3 bases: TGTGCCAGCAGTTTAGGGACTAGCGGCACAGATACGCAGTATTTT. This gives the protein CASSLGTSGTDTQYF.

This sequence joins TRBV10-3 and TRBJ2-1, with 10 bases aligning to TRBD2. The CDR3 spans 13 residues. The germline V gene encodes CDR1 ENHRY and CDR2 SYGVKD. Trimming took 6 bases from V and 4 from J; bases not matched to a gene: 0. The CDR3 nucleotides are TGTGCCATCAGACTAGCGGGGTACAATGAGCAGTTCTTC. It is translated as CAIRLAGYNEQFF.

The V gene is TRBV4-1, the J gene TRBJ2-1, with 16 bases identical to TRBD2. The junction had 7 bases not matched to a gene; V was cut back by 4 bases and J by 7 bases. The CDR3 has 17 residues. The germline V gene has CDR1 MGHRA and CDR2 YSYEKL. The CDR3 sequence: CASSRLGLAGGGNEQFF. CDR3 DNA sequence: TGCGCCAGCAGCCGGTTGGGACTAGCGGGAGGGGGGAATGAGCAGTTCTTC.

This clone came up a few times. This chain joins TRBV5-1 and TRBJ2-7; a possible D gene is TRBD2 (6 bases). CDR1 and CDR2 from the germline V gene are SGHRS and YFSETQ. V was trimmed by 0 bases and J by 4 bases, leaving 17 bases between them. This CDR3 is 16 amino acids long. CDR3 residues: CASSLEDGGSFYEQYF. CDR3 coding DNA: TGCGCCAGCAGCTTGGAAGACGGGGGTAGTTTTTACGAGCAGTACTTC.

This clone has a count of ten or more. CDR3 in DNA: TGTGCCAGCAGCCAAGAGGGGGTCCGCCTTAACTATGGCTACACCTTC. Translated, it gives CASSQEGVRLNYGYTF. The V gene is TRBV3-1 (or the pseudogene TRBV3-2), the J gene TRBJ1-2; tentatively, D is TRBD1 (5 bases). Germline V gene data show CDR1 as LGHDT and CDR2 as YNNKEL (reference sequence). The CDR3 covers 16 residues. Between the trimmed V and J ends, which lost 0 bases and 1 base, there was a span of 12 bases.

V and J are TRBV5-1 and TRBJ2-1; D ambiguous. CDR3 size: 11 residues. Germline loops: CDR1 SGHRS, CDR2 YFSETQ. Trimming stripped 4 bases from V and 9 bases from J, with 8 bases between. CDR3: CASSGVSEQFF. CDR3 sequence (DNA): TGCGCCAGCAGCGGTGTTAGTGAGCAGTTCTTC.

The rearrangement joins TRBV5-1 to TRBJ1-2, with 8 positions matching TRBD1. The trim removed 2 bases at V and 5 bases at J, leaving 11 bases unmatched. Germline V gives CDR1 SGHRS, CDR2 YFSETQ. This CDR3 is built from 16 residues. Here the CDR3 DNA reads TGCGCCAGCAGCTTTTCAGGGGGCCTGGCCGAATATGGCTACACCTTC. It translates to CASSFSGGLAEYGYTF.

The chain is built from TRBV12-3 or TRBV12-4 and TRBJ2-1; D not resolved. The CDR3 totals 13 residues. The V end lost 2 bases, the J end lost 4 bases, and 6 bases lay between the germline ends. CDR3 DNA: TGTGCCAGCAGTTTAACCGGGTACAATGAGCAGTTCTTC. Translation: CASSLTGYNEQFF.

V and J are TRBV4-2 and TRBJ2-2; 7 positions agree with TRBD2. V lost 1 base to trimming and J lost 1 base; unmatched junction nucleotides: 6. CDR1 and CDR2 (germline): LGHNA, YNFKEQ. The CDR3 covers 17 residues. The DNA of the CDR3 is TGTGCCAGCAGCCAAGGCCCCGGACTAGGGAACACCGGGGAGCTGTTTTTT. It translates to CASSQGPGLGNTGELFF.

The chain is built from TRBV4-2 and TRBJ1-3; tentative D call: TRBD1 (6 bases). The germline V gene encodes CDR1 LGHNA and CDR2 YNFKEQ. V was pared by 4 bases and J by 0 bases, with 13 bases between. The CDR3 has 16 residues. CDR3 sequence reads: CASSRGTQGSGNTIYF. CDR3 sequence (DNA): TGTGCCAGCAGCCGAGGGACACAGGGCTCTGGAAACACCATATATTTT.

The rearrangement uses TRBV11-3 and TRBJ2-1, with TRBD2 matching 10 bases. Per the germline V gene, CDR1 is SGHNT and CDR2 is YENEEA. This CDR3 is built from 15 residues. V shed 3 bases, J shed 7 bases, and the junction held 6 bases outside the gene matches. The CDR3 is CASSLSGGALNEQFF. CDR3 nucleotide sequence: TGTGCCAGCAGCTTGAGCGGGGGGGCGTTAAATGAGCAGTTCTTC. Filled out from reference TRBV11-3 and TRBJ2-1, the complete variable domain reads EAGVVQSPRYKIIEKKQPVAFWCNPISGHNTLYWYLQNLGQGPELLIRYENEEAVDDSQLPKDRFSAERLKGVDSTLKIQPAELGDSAVYLCASSLSGGALNEQFFGPGTRLTVL.